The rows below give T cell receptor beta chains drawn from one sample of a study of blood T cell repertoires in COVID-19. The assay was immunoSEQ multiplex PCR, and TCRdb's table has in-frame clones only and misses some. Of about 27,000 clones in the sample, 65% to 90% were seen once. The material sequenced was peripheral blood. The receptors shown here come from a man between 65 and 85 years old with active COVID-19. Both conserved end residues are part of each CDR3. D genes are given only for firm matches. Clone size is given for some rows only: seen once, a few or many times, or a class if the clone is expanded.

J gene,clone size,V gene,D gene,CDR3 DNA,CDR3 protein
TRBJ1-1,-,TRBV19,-,TGTGCCAGTAGTAACCCCTCGCCAGGGGTGGGGACTGAAGCTTTCTTT,CASSNPSPGVGTEAFF
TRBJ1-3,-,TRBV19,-,TGTGCCAGTAGTTCGAAACATGGAAACACCATATATTTT,CASSSKHGNTIYF
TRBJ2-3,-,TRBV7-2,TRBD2,TGTGCCAGCAGCTTAGGTCTAGCGGGAGGGGGAGATACGCAGTATTTT,CASSLGLAGGGDTQYF
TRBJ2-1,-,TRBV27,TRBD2,TGTGCCAGCAGTTCTCTCGGGACTAGTGGCAATGAGCAGTTCTTC,CASSSLGTSGNEQFF
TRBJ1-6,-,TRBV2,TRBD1,TGTGCCAGCAGTGTTGGCAGGGGGAATTCACCCCTCCACTTT,CASSVGRGNSPLHF
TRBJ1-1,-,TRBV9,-,TGTGCCAGCAGCGCGGGCAGGGGCCCTGGCGCTGAAGCTTTCTTT,CASSAGRGPGAEAFF
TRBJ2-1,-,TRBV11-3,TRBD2,TGTGCCAGCAGCTTAACTAGCGGTGCCTACAATGAGCAGTTCTTC,CASSLTSGAYNEQFF
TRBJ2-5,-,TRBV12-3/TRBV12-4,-,TGTGCCAGCAGGTCGGCGGGAGAGACCCAGTACTTC,CASRSAGETQYF
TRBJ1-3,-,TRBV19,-,TGTGCCAGTACCGACAGGCCCGACTCTGGAAACACCATATATTTT,CASTDRPDSGNTIYF
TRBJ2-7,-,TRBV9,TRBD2,TGTGCCAGCAGCGTAAGGAGGCCACTAGCGCGCTTCTACGAGCAGTACTTC,CASSVRRPLARFYEQYF
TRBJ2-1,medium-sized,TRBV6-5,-,TGTGCCAGCAGTAACGGCAGGGGAAATGAGCAGTTCTTC,CASSNGRGNEQFF
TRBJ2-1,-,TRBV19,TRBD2,TGTGCCAGTAGTCCGGGACTAGAAATTGAGCAGTTCTTC,CASSPGLEIEQFF
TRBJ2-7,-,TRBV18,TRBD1,TGTGCCAGCTCACCAAACCGGGACAGGGGGGAGCAGTACTTC,CASSPNRDRGEQYF
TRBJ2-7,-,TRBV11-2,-,TGTGCCAGCAGCCGAGCGAGGCGAAACCACGGGGAGCAGTACTTC,CASSRARRNHGEQYF
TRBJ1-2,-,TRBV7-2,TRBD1,TGTGCCAGCAGCCCCGGGACAGGGATAAAGGGTGGCTACACCTTC,CASSPGTGIKGGYTF
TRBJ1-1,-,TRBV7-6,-,TGTGCCAGCAGCTTAGAGCTTTACACTGAAGCTTTCTTT,CASSLELYTEAFF
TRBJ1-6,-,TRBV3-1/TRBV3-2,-,TGTGCCAGCAGCCAAGGGCAGAACCATTCACCCCTCCACTTT,CASSQGQNHSPLHF
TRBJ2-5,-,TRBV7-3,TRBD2,TGTGCCAGCAGCTTAGCGGGGGACTCTACCCAGTACTTC,CASSLAGDSTQYF
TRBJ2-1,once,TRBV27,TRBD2,TGTGCCAGCAGTTTACGAGCGGGAGGGCCTTTTGTTCCGTTCTTC,CASSLRAGGPFVPFF
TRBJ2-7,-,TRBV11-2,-,TGTGCCAGCAGCCTGAGCGGGTTATCCTACGAGCAGTACTTC,CASSLSGLSYEQYF
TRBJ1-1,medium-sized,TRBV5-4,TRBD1,TGTGCCAGCAGCCATAGGACAGGGGGCTCCCCTTTGCGCTCCTTT,CASSHRTGGSPLRSF
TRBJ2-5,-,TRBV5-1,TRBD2,TGCGCCAGCAGCTTAACTAGCGGAGAAGAGACCCAGTACTTC,CASSLTSGEETQYF
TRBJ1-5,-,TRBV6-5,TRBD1,TGTGCCAGCAGTTACTCGGGGACAGGGGTCAATCAGCCCCAGCATTTT,CASSYSGTGVNQPQHF
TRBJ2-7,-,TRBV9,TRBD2,TGTGCCAGCAGCGAACTAGCGGCCTCCTACGAGCAGTACTTC,CASSELAASYEQYF
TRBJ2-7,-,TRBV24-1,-,TGTGCCACCAGTGATTCACGACTATCCTACGAGCAGTACTTC,CATSDSRLSYEQYF
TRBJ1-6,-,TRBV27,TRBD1,TGTGCCAGCAGTTTACTTTTGGGCAGGGGGAATTCACCCCTCCACTTT,CASSLLLGRGNSPLHF
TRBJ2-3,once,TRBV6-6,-,TGTGCCAGCAGTGGACTGGTATACACAGATACGCAGTATTTT,CASSGLVYTDTQYF
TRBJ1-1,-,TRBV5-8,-,TGTGCCAGCCCACAGGACCCCTTCAGGTGGGCTTTCTTT,CASPQDPFRWAFF
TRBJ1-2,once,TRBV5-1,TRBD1,TGCGCCAGCAGCGCTGACAGGGAGGGCTACACCTTC,CASSADREGYTF
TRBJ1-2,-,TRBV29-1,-,TGCAGCGTTGAACCCGGCTGGGGGGGATATGGCTACACCTTC,CSVEPGWGGYGYTF
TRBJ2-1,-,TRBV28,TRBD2,TGTGCCAGCAGGCCCGGACTAGCGGGGAACAATGAGCAGTTCTTC,CASRPGLAGNNEQFF
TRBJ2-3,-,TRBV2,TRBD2,TGTGCCAGGCGGGGCGGGAGTTGGGCAGATACGCAGTATTTT,CARRGGSWADTQYF
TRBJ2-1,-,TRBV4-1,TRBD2,TGCGCCAGCAGCCACATAACTAGCGGGGGGTCCTACAATGAACAGTTCTTC,CASSHITSGGSYNEQFF